These 19 T cell receptor beta chains were sequenced from one sample in a study of blood T cell repertoires in COVID-19. This table comes from immunoSEQ multiplex PCR, and its TCRdb copy is limited to in-frame clones, with some not included. This repertoire shows 150,000 to 200,000 clones, around 80% found once; its top ten account for more than 10%. Sequenced: PBMCs or T cells enriched from blood (not recorded which). All receptors derive from a man over 45 who had recovered from COVID-19.

The chain combines TRBV11-2 with TRBJ1-1, with D perhaps matching TRBD1 (6 bases). There are 14 residues in the CDR3. In germline, CDR1 is SGHAT, CDR2 FQNNGV. The ends were cut back, 6 bases at V and 3 bases at J, with 14 bases in the middle. The CDR3 DNA is TGTGCCAGCAGGGATGGGGGGGCAGACACTGAAGCTTTCTTT. Protein sequence: CASRDGGADTEAFF.

The chain recombines TRBV6-6 with TRBJ2-1; D might be TRBD2 (5 bases). Germline V gene data show CDR1 as MNHNY and CDR2 as SVGAGI (reference sequence). The CDR3 consists of 12 residues. Trimming removed 5 bases from V and 6 bases from J, with 8 bases in between. CDR3: CASSLGGNEQFF. CDR3 coding DNA: TGTGCCAGCAGTCTAGGAGGCAATGAGCAGTTCTTC.

The gene calls are TRBV7-2 and TRBJ1-6, with D perhaps matching TRBD1 (5 bases). The CDR3 is 16 residues long. V was shortened by 1 base and J by 8 bases, with 15 bases between the two germline ends. Germline CDR1 reads SGHTA; CDR2 reads FQGNSA. The CDR3 is CASSLGRGRIDSPLHF. The CDR3 DNA reads TGTGCCAGCAGCTTAGGTCGGGGGAGGATAGATTCACCCCTCCACTTT.

The chain carries TRBV28 and TRBJ2-1; 9 bases map to TRBD2. V dropped 6 bases and J dropped 7; count of bases not matched to a gene: 4. CDR3 size: 13 residues. Germline CDR1 reads MDHEN; CDR2 reads SYDVKM. The CDR3 protein is CASRASGVNEQFF. As DNA, the CDR3 is TGTGCCAGCAGGGCTAGCGGGGTGAATGAGCAGTTCTTC.

J is TRBJ2-2 and V is TRBV10-3; 9 bases align to TRBD2. The CDR3 covers 16 residues. Germline-derived CDR1 and CDR2 are ENHRY and SYGVKD. Trimming at V came to 8 bases and at J to 8 bases, leaving 15 bases not matched to a gene. The CDR3 loop reads CAIAQRGAPTPGELFF. CDR3 nucleotide sequence: TGTGCCATCGCCCAGCGGGGGGCCCCCACACCGGGGGAGCTGTTTTTT.

CDR3 protein: CASSQEFVKGEKLFF. As DNA, the CDR3 is TGCGCCAGCAGCCAAGAGTTTGTTAAGGGGGAAAAACTGTTTTTT. V usage is TRBV4-3 and J usage is TRBJ1-4; D is possibly TRBD1 (5 bases). Germline CDR1 is LGHNA and CDR2 is YSLEER. The germline V and J ends were trimmed by 0 bases and 8 bases, with 13 bases remaining between them. This CDR3 is 15 amino acids long.

This sequence joins TRBV3-1 (or the pseudogene TRBV3-2) and TRBJ1-4, with D perhaps matching TRBD1 (5 bases). Trimming left V 0 bases short and J 1 base short, with 12 bases between. Per the germline V gene, CDR1 is LGHDT and CDR2 is YNNKEL (reference sequence). This CDR3 region has 17 residues. CDR3 loop: CASSQEGRDITNEKLFF. CDR3 DNA sequence: TGTGCCAGCAGCCAAGAGGGCAGGGATATAACTAATGAAAAACTGTTTTTT.

Written as DNA, the CDR3 is TGTGCCACCCGGTGGAGGGACAGGGAGTCGCTCGACTATGGCTACACCTTC. It yields the protein CATRWRDRESLDYGYTF. The V gene is TRBV19, the J gene TRBJ1-2; 9 positions agree with TRBD1. With 10 bases clipped from V and 3 bases from J, the junction kept 18 bases outside the gene matches. Looked up from germline, CDR1 is LNHDA and CDR2 is SQIVND (reference sequence). The CDR3 is 17 residues long.

This chain connects TRBV9 to TRBJ2-7; the match to TRBD1 covers 10 bases. J was trimmed by 2 bases and V by 6 bases; bases with no gene match: 5. The CDR3 totals 14 residues. The germline V gene has CDR1 SGDLS and CDR2 YYNGEE. Written as DNA, the CDR3 is TGTGCCAGCACGAAGGGACAGGGGACCTACGAGCAGTACTTC. Amino acids: CASTKGQGTYEQYF.

The rearrangement links TRBV6-5 to TRBJ2-5, with 8 bases fitting TRBD1. V gave up 0 bases and J gave up 5 bases; unmatched junction bases: 5. This CDR3 contains 15 residues. Germline CDR1 MNHEY, CDR2 SVGAGI. CDR3 coding DNA: TGTGCCAGCAGTTACTCAGGACAGGGAGTGGAGACCCAGTACTTC. Amino acid sequence: CASSYSGQGVETQYF.

This sequence joins TRBV15 and TRBJ1-4; 8 bases fit TRBD1. Germline V CDR1 and CDR2: LNHNV, YYDKDF (reference sequence). This CDR3 is built from 16 residues. V shed 3 bases and J 4 bases; nucleotides not matched to a gene: 7. The CDR3 reads CATSSKFGQGNEKLFF. DNA of the CDR3: TGTGCCACCAGCAGCAAATTCGGACAGGGTAATGAAAAACTGTTTTTT.

The rearrangement links TRBV28 to TRBJ1-5, with TRBD1 matching 9 bases. This CDR3 has 14 amino acids. Trimming at V came to 5 bases and at J to 5 bases, leaving 4 bases not matched to a gene. The germline gives CDR1 MDHEN, CDR2 SYDVKM. The CDR3 protein is CASSAGTGHQPQHF. CDR3 nucleotides: TGTGCCAGCAGTGCCGGGACAGGGCATCAGCCCCAGCATTTT. The full variable domain, rest sourced from reference TRBV28 and TRBJ1-5, is DVKVTQSSRYLVKRTGEKVFLECVQDMDHENMFWYRQDPGLGLRLIYFSYDVKMKEKGDIPEGYSVSREKKERFSLILESASTNQTSMYLCASSAGTGHQPQHFGDGTRLSIL.

This chain joins TRBV6-5 and TRBJ1-2, with a tentative D call TRBD1 (5 bases). Trimming left V 8 bases short and J 7 bases short, with 14 bases between. The germline CDR1 and CDR2 sequences are MNHEY and SVGAGI. This CDR3 spans 12 amino acids. Here the CDR3 DNA reads TGTGCCAGCTTTGGGGGGTCTGGTGGCTACACCTTC. Translating gives CASFGGSGGYTF.

The chain is built from TRBV4-1 and TRBJ1-1, with D maybe TRBD1 (5 bases). Trimming removed 2 bases from V and 6 bases from J, with 22 bases in between. The CDR3 covers 17 residues. The germline V gene has CDR1 MGHRA and CDR2 YSYEKL. In nucleotides, the CDR3 is TGCGCCAGCAGCCAATATCAGATTTTATCGGGGGTAGCTGAAGCTTTCTTT. It encodes CASSQYQILSGVAEAFF.

The chain employs TRBV19 and TRBJ2-1; possible D gene TRBD2, 6 bases. The CDR3 spans 16 residues. Trimming stripped 2 bases from V and 6 bases from J, with 17 bases between. Germline assignment: CDR1 LNHDA and CDR2 SQIVND (reference sequence). Here the CDR3 reads CASSISASWRANEQFF. The CDR3, as DNA: TGTGCCAGTAGTATATCGGCATCCTGGAGGGCCAATGAGCAGTTCTTC.

The rearrangement joins TRBV20-1 to TRBJ1-4, with a weak D call TRBD1 (5 bases). The CDR3 contains 14 residues. Looked up from germline, CDR1 is DFQATT and CDR2 is SNEGSKA (reference sequence). Trimming removed 3 bases from V and 6 bases from J, with 14 bases in between. The CDR3: CSASSGGGDEKLFF. CDR3 bases: TGCAGTGCTAGTTCGGGCGGGGGGGATGAAAAACTGTTTTTT.

This chain links TRBV10-3 with TRBJ1-2; 10 positions agree with TRBD1. Germline CDR1 ENHRY, CDR2 SYGVKD. The ends lost 3 bases at V and 2 bases at J; junction bases unmatched: 6. The CDR3 totals 16 residues. CDR3 in amino acids: CAISDSGTGDNYGYTF. For the CDR3, the DNA is TGTGCCATCAGTGATTCCGGGACAGGGGACAACTATGGCTACACCTTC.

The chain combines TRBV19 with TRBJ1-4; 11 nucleotides match TRBD1. Germline lookup yields CDR1 LNHDA and CDR2 SQIVND (reference sequence). The CDR3 length is 15 residues. V gave up 4 bases and J gave up 7 bases; unmatched junction bases: 5. CDR3 DNA: TGTGCCAGTAGTAAGACCGGGACAGGGGGTGAAAAACTGTTTTTT. Translating gives CASSKTGTGGEKLFF.

To note about this clone: A much larger clone differs from this one at a single base, so this may be a read error. The chain employs TRBV9 and TRBJ2-1, with 11 bases lining up with TRBD2. CDR1 is SGDLS and CDR2 is YYNGEE in the germline V gene. The CDR3 runs 15 residues. Losses at the gene ends were 5 bases for V and 2 bases for J; bases not matched to a gene: 3. In DNA, the CDR3 is TGTGCCAGCAGTCCTAGCGGGGGGACCTACAATGAGCAGTTCTTC. This encodes CASSPSGGTYNEQFF.